The present entry profiles one TCR beta chain with its context. What it binds is not known. V was trimmed by 5 bases and J by 10 bases, leaving 12 bases between them. Germline assignment: CDR1 GTSNPN and CDR2 SVGIG (reference sequence). The CDR3 has 11 residues. Together with a sample-barcoded 5' primer, a J-beta primer mix was included in a second PCR lasting roughly 6 to 12 cycles. TCRdb redid the calling of the 5' RACE reads with MiXCR, one entry per CDR3 protein. Among about 1.5 million distinct CDR3 sequences listed, approximately 40% were seen once. This specimen belongs to a study of blood T cells in healthy people across ages. Overall study results and limits: Higher naive T cell percentage went strongly together with higher TCR beta diversity.

V is TRBV30 and J is TRBJ2-1; perhaps TRBD2 as D (6 bases). The clonotype originates from a young woman in good health. Material: blood. Here the CDR3 reads CAWGLTREQFF. The DNA of the CDR3 is TGTGCCTGGGGCTTGACTAGGGAGCAGTTCTTC.